This T cell receptor beta chain emerged from a study of shared clonotypes between healthy human individuals. Study conclusions and caveats: Four donors shared roughly 5% of their naive CD4 clonotypes.

This clone is a singleton in its sample. The antigen is unknown. Naive CD8 isolation took CD45RO-negative cells positively selected for CCR7 and excluded terminally differentiated effector memory CD45RA+ cells. With V trimmed by 5 bases and J by 3 bases, 5 bases remained unmatched. Germline V gene sequence: CDR1 MNHNY, CDR2 SVGAGI (reference sequence). CDR3 length: 14 amino acids. Sorted-subset replicate PCR reactions were performed with around 200 ng DNA, corresponding to some 32,000 T cell genomes. Measured with immunoSEQ multiplex PCR; TCRdb has only the in-frame clones, and not every one. The data contain about 2.1 million clones, about 93% of them singletons.

This chain uses TRBV6-6 with TRBJ2-7, with 9 positions matching TRBD2. This clonotype originated in a man aged 18 to 29 in good health. Some clones in this sample may be carry-over from other donors' samples. Sequencing input: naive CD8+ T cells from PBMCs. CDR3 DNA: TGTGCCAGCAGTCCGGGACTAGCTGACTACGAGCAGTACTTC. Its protein is CASSPGLADYEQYF.